This TCR beta chain stems from a study of T cell changes during pregnancy in multiple sclerosis. This table comes from immunoSEQ multiplex PCR, and its TCRdb copy is limited to in-frame clones, with some not included. The sample carries under 15,000 clones, about 95% recorded once. CDR3 length equals 16 residues. V lost 5 bases to trimming and J lost 8 bases, with 21 bases between them. From germline, CDR1 is LNHDA and CDR2 SQIVND (reference sequence). The sample here was CD4+ T cells from peripheral blood mononuclear cells, taken before pregnancy. The clonotype was recovered from a female donor with multiple sclerosis, enrolled in a pregnancy study. This sequence joins TRBV19 and TRBJ1-4, with a tentative D call TRBD1 (5 bases). The CDR3 spells CASSASLGLKKEKLFF. The CDR3 coding sequence is TGTGCCAGTAGTGCGTCTTTGGGACTTAAGAAAGAAAAACTGTTTTTT. The full variable domain, completed using reference TRBV19 and TRBJ1-4, is DGGITQSPKYLFRKEGQNVTLSCEQNLNHDAMYWYRQDPGQGLRLIYYSQIVNDFQKGDIAEGYSVSREKKESFPLTVTSAQKNPTAFYLCASSASLGLKKEKLFFGSGTQLSVL.